The text below deals with one T cell receptor beta chain. Its antigen target is currently unknown. No base qualities exist here, and no much larger clone lies one base off it. There are 15 amino acids in the CDR3, from cysteine to phenylalanine inclusive. Here the CDR3 DNA is all that survives: 45 bases in frame from base 1. V was cut back by 7 bases and J by 4 bases, leaving a gap of 16 bases between them. According to the germline V gene, CDR1 reads MNHNS and CDR2 reads SASEGT. Using the deep immunoSEQ assay, TCR CDR3 regions were amplified from genomic DNA by multiplex PCR. Genomic DNA extracted from each cell subset was distributed evenly over all wells of several immunoSEQ 96-well plates, and each plate served as one replicate. For sorted subsets, each replicate PCR was loaded with 200 ng genomic DNA, equivalent to about 33,000 T cell genomes. The purified libraries were quantified using a Qubit 3.0 fluorometer, sized with a Bioanalyzer 2100, and then quantified again using the KAPA Library Quantification kit. Every immunoSEQ 96-well plate was sequenced on a dedicated single-read 150-cycle Illumina NextSeq 550 flow cell. For the original study's pipeline: The immunoSEQ output contained only junctional sequences without quality scores, so filtering could not match that applied to full-length reads. To assign V/J genes and CDR3, sequences were annotated using PyIR, a Python wrapper for IgBLAST v1.9, with IMGT germline references. Reads were filtered out if the reads had weak V/J assignments (E-value above 1e-6), no CDR3, stop codons, out-of-frame junctions, or ambiguous translated residues. V3J clonotypes were defined by identical inferred V gene, J gene, and CDR3 amino acid sequence. The percentage overlap between two repertoires was calculated by dividing the number of shared unique clonotypes by the size of the smaller repertoire. Repertoire richness was assessed with RTK rarefaction, the Chao1 estimator, and Recon v2.1 estimates of unobserved clonotypes. Generation probabilities were computed with OLGA for all TCRbeta clonotypes obtained by the gDNA method from several donors. TCRdb holds this immuneACCESS table with in-frame rearrangements only. Some clones are missing; in checked studies, unresolved V genes explain under half, and the rest has no known cause. V, J and clone size are those of that table, while D and trimming were read from the DNA. The table for this sample lists hundreds of thousands of clones; over 65% of them were counted only once. The ten top clones hold less than 2% of the sample.

These data belong to a study of shared clonotypes between healthy human individuals (dated by TCRdb to about 2020). In terms of the full investigation: The cohort comprised a couple of women and three men aged 18 to 49 years. Per donor, three plates each were used for CD4 naive and CD4 memory, two for CD8 naive, and one for CD8 memory. To estimate repertoire size and how much clonotype sharing occurs between individuals, the study deeply sequenced the blood TCR repertoires of several healthy adults. To increase sequencing depth and limit assay-specific biases, different laboratories used diverse techniques to prepare libraries and sequence TCR repertoires. Between about 0.8 and 9 billion PBMCs per donor were obtained by leukapheresis.

Overall results and qualifications from the work: Clonotypes shared by all four sorted-subset donors showed higher generation probabilities than non-shared clonotypes. Based on pairwise subsampling, the degree of clonotype sharing among donors was expected to be affected by sequencing depth. Even with the large sequencing depth, rarefaction of the sorted-subset datasets indicated that sequencing was incomplete. Naive subsets generally had larger estimated clonotype richness than memory subsets. Sampling was restricted to blood, and TCR repertoires in tissues likely differ from the TCR repertoires found in blood. Because the study included a small number of donors, the genetic and exposure-history diversity represented was limited. Sharing across a handful of donors was observed for around 5% of naive CD4, over 3% of naive CD8, about 2.5% of memory CD4, and around 0.44% of memory CD8 clonotypes.

The donors were healthy, HIV-negative adults who had no recently reported acute infections or vaccinations. Every donor was a Caucasian adult residing in Nashville, Tennessee, USA. Magnetic negative selection was used to enrich CD4+ T cells, after which naive cells were positively selected on CD45RA and the negative fraction became the memory subset. Blood was obtained by leukapheresis, after which PBMCs were separated by Ficoll-Histopaque density gradient centrifugation and cryopreserved in liquid nitrogen vapor phase. Purity and quantity of every magnetically sorted T cell population were checked by analytical flow cytometry. Each sorted fraction had its genomic DNA isolated and then quantified by UV absorbance on a Nanodrop 2000c.

Rearrangement joined TRBV6-1 to TRBJ2-2; TRBD1 is perhaps the D gene, given 5 matching bases. The sequenced material came from memory CD4+ T cells sorted from blood. This sample's cell subset or site label indicates: CD45RA-negative fraction. This TCR came from a woman between 25 and 40 years old in good health. The CDR3 protein sequence reads: CASTLGAGPTGELFF. The DNA is TGTGCCAGCACCTTAGGGGCAGGGCCCACCGGGGAGCTGTTTTTT.